A selection of T cell receptor beta chains follows, all from one sample in a study of Tregs in tolerant kidney transplant recipients. Profiling relied on immunoSEQ multiplex PCR, and the TCRdb table lists in-frame clones only, not all of them. The repertoire includes 90,000 to 130,000 clones, 85% to 90% of them detected once, and 0.34% sits in the top ten. This specimen was CD4+ T cells from blood, taken before the transplant. The receptor source for this set is a human donor who received a combined kidney and bone marrow transplant. Both conserved end residues are part of each CDR3.

V gene	J gene	CDR3 protein
TRBV28	TRBJ2-7	CASSFEGGRYEQYF
TRBV19	TRBJ2-7	CASSAGPGTPFGQYF
TRBV6-6	TRBJ1-1	CASSYSRGSGTEAFF
TRBV27	TRBJ2-7	CASSSVSGGYEQYF
TRBV11-1	TRBJ1-4	CASSLSGGDEKLFF
TRBV28	TRBJ1-2	CASSFPGRSNYGYTF
TRBV9	TRBJ1-2	CASSVGDRALHGYTF
TRBV13	TRBJ2-3	CASSLRVTDTQYF
TRBV5-4	TRBJ2-5	CASSRTGSGETQYF
TRBV18	TRBJ1-1	CASSPKAGMNTEAFF
TRBV7-2	TRBJ2-6	CASSLEGSSGANVLTF
TRBV7-2	TRBJ2-2	CASSTPSGRWTGELFF